Listed below are T cell receptor beta chains from one sample, sequenced in a study of blood T cells in healthy people across ages. In TCRdb, the 5' RACE reads were re-called with MiXCR into one record per CDR3 protein. The sample lists about 1.8 million distinct CDR3 sequences, around 50% occurring once. Sequencing used blood. The receptors stem from a middle-aged woman in good health. Both conserved end residues are part of each CDR3. Fields, in order: V gene, D gene, J gene, clone size, CDR3 protein. A D gene is named only where the DNA matches it firmly. Only part of the rows carry a size: once, few, many, or a class if the clone is expanded.

TRBV9	NA	TRBJ2-3	NA	CASTVGDTNTDTQYF
TRBV27	TRBD2	TRBJ2-1	few	CASSPSVSGGSSYNEQFF
TRBV20-1	TRBD2	TRBJ2-3	NA	CSAPPGGLTDTQYF
TRBV7-2	NA	TRBJ2-7	NA	CASSSPRDGSYEQYF
TRBV4-1	NA	TRBJ2-7	few	CASSQTDSSSYEQYF
TRBV9	NA	TRBJ2-5	NA	CASSVDLAETQYF
TRBV14	TRBD2	TRBJ2-5	NA	CASSRGTGTSGGDHQETQYF
TRBV11-1	NA	TRBJ2-1	NA	CASSPSVRLYNEQFF
TRBV29-1	NA	TRBJ2-3	few	CSVEVERDTQYF
TRBV29-1	TRBD1	TRBJ1-1	NA	CSVKGNRGDTEAFF
TRBV20-1	TRBD2	TRBJ2-7	NA	CSASLTLAGAYEQYF
TRBV20-1	TRBD2	TRBJ2-1	few	CSARDRPRGGTYNEQFF
TRBV12-3/TRBV12-4	NA	TRBJ1-2	NA	CASSADRKNYGYTF
TRBV6-1	NA	TRBJ2-4	NA	CASSEFGNIQYF
TRBV20-1	TRBD2	TRBJ2-5	NA	CSARDYWKTSGVQETQYF
TRBV4-1	NA	TRBJ2-7	NA	CASSQAGPLYEQYF
TRBV28	TRBD2	TRBJ2-5	NA	CASSPWTSDRQETQYF
TRBV12-3/TRBV12-4	NA	TRBJ1-2	few	CASYKRGASYGYTF
TRBV5-1	NA	TRBJ2-3	NA	CASSGGSDTQYF
TRBV28	TRBD1	TRBJ1-4	NA	CASRLSGGNPTEKLFF
TRBV6-5	NA	TRBJ2-1	NA	CASSFGRGHNEQFF
TRBV19	NA	TRBJ1-6	NA	CASSIGAGGGSPLHF
TRBV28	NA	TRBJ2-7	NA	CASKRRDREYEQYF
TRBV10-3	NA	TRBJ2-2	NA	CAISAVTGLRTGELFF
TRBV2	NA	NA	NA	CASSETVMPQHYEQYF
TRBV10-3	NA	TRBJ1-2	few	CAISELGRRLNYGYTF
TRBV5-1	TRBD1	TRBJ1-2	NA	CASSSDRENYTF
TRBV6-1	TRBD2	TRBJ2-1	NA	CAISGEDQEQFF
TRBV12-3/TRBV12-4	NA	TRBJ1-2	few	CASSLARVSYGYTF
TRBV7-9	TRBD1	TRBJ1-1	NA	CASSSPTGGLVSEAFF
TRBV5-1	NA	TRBJ2-2	NA	CASDQGLGNTGELFF
TRBV13	NA	TRBJ1-1	NA	CASNRAENTEAFF
TRBV20-1	TRBD1	TRBJ2-3	few	CSASKGGDSTDTQYF
TRBV4-3	TRBD2	TRBJ2-2	NA	CASSQGSGRGNTGELFF
TRBV7-2	NA	TRBJ2-4	few	CASSLQATVLAKNIQYF
TRBV7-2	NA	TRBJ2-3	NA	CASSFSGLDTQYF
TRBV9	NA	TRBJ2-5	NA	CASSGYKETQYF